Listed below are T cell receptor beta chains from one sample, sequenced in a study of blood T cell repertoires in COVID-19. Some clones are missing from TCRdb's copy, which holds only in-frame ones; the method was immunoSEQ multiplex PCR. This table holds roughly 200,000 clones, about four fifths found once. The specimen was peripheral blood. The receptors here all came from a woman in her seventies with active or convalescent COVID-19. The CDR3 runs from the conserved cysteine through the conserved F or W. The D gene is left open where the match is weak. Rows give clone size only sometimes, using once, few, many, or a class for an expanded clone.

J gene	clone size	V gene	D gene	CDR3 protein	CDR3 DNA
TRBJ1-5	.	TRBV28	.	CASRPHTGFPSNQPQHF	TGTGCCAGCAGGCCTCATACAGGGTTCCCGAGCAATCAGCCCCAGCATTTT
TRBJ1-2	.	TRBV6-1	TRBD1	CASSEFRDSYYGYTF	TGTGCCAGCAGTGAATTCAGGGACAGTTACTATGGCTACACCTTC
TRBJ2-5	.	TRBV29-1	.	CSVTPKETQYF	TGCAGCGTTACTCCCAAAGAGACCCAGTACTTC
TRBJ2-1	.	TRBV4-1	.	CASSQWPLETSSYNEQFF	TGCGCCAGCAGCCAATGGCCCTTAGAGACTAGCTCCTACAATGAGCAGTTCTTC
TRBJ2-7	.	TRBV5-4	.	CASSQDIAKDYEQYF	TGTGCCAGCAGCCAAGATATAGCGAAGGACTACGAGCAGTACTTC
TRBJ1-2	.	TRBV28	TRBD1	CAHTPAGTGTLGYTF	TGTGCCCACACCCCGGCCGGGACAGGGACCTTGGGCTACACCTTC
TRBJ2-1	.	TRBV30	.	CAWSQQADEQFF	TGTGCCTGGAGCCAGCAGGCCGATGAGCAGTTCTTC
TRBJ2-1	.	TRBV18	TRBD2	CASSPQGLAGGVYNEQFF	TGTGCCAGCTCTCCTCAGGGACTAGCGGGAGGCGTCTACAATGAGCAGTTCTTC
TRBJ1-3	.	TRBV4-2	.	CASSSPGQTGNTIYF	TGTGCCAGCAGCTCCCCGGGACAAACTGGAAACACCATATATTTT
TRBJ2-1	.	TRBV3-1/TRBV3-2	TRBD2	CASSHLPFGAGGPDNEQFF	TGTGCCAGCAGCCACCTACCATTTGGGGCGGGAGGGCCCGACAATGAGCAGTTCTTC
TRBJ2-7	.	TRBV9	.	CASSVEGTSEQYF	TGTGCCAGCAGCGTTGAGGGAACCTCCGAGCAGTACTTC
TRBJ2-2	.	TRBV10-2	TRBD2	CASWTSGSGTGELFF	TGCGCCAGCTGGACTAGCGGGAGTGGCACCGGGGAGCTGTTTTTT
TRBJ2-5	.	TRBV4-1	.	CASSQERTGTTQFQETQYF	TGCGCCAGCAGCCAAGAAAGAACAGGGACAACACAATTCCAAGAGACCCAGTACTTC
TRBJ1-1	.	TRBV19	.	CASSLRHNTEAFF	TGTGCCAGTAGCCTACGACACAACACTGAAGCTTTCTTT
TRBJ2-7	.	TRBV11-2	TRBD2	CASSLTGTSGTYEQYF	TGTGCCAGCAGCTTGACCGGGACTAGCGGGACCTACGAGCAGTACTTC
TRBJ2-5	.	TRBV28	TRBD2	CASSSAPLAGEGETQYF	TGTGCCAGCAGTTCGGCCCCGTTAGCGGGAGAAGGTGAGACCCAGTACTTC
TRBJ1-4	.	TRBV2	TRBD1	CASRTDRGYNEKLFF	TGTGCCAGCAGGACGGACAGGGGATACAATGAAAAACTGTTTTTT
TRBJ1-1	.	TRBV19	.	CASSLFPGSTEAFF	TGTGCCAGTAGTTTATTTCCAGGGTCCACTGAAGCTTTCTTT
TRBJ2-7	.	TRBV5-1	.	CASSEQGPPLVYEQYF	TGCGCCAGCAGCGAACAGGGTCCGCCCCTCGTCTACGAGCAGTACTTC
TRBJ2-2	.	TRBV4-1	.	CASSQVYGANTGELFF	TGCGCCAGCAGCCAAGTGTACGGGGCGAACACCGGGGAGCTGTTTTTT
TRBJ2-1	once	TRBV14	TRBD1	CASSTGTGPYNEQFF	TGTGCCAGCAGCACCGGGACAGGGCCCTACAATGAGCAGTTCTTC
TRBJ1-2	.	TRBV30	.	CAWNGRGTNYGYTF	TGTGCCTGGAATGGTAGGGGGACTAACTATGGCTACACCTTC
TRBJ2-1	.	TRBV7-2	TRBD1	CASSPNRGLGNEQFF	TGTGCCAGCAGCCCAAACAGGGGGCTGGGGAATGAGCAGTTCTTC
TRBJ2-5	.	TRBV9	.	CASSVGAYQETQYF	TGTGCCAGCAGCGTAGGAGCGTACCAAGAGACCCAGTACTTC
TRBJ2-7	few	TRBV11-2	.	CASSLTGLIYEQYF	TGTGCCAGCAGCCTGACCGGACTTATCTACGAGCAGTACTTC
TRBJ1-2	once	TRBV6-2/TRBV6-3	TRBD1	CASSSSNRGTHTNYGYTF	TGTGCCAGCAGTTCCTCGAACAGGGGGACTCATACTAACTATGGCTACACCTTC
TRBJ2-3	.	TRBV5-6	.	CASSPYMGAATSTDTQYF	TGTGCCAGCAGCCCCTACATGGGGGCGGCGACTAGCACAGATACGCAGTATTTT
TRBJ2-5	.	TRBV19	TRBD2	CASSILQAGGPGTQYF	TGTGCCAGTAGTATCCTTCAAGCGGGAGGGCCGGGGACCCAGTACTTC